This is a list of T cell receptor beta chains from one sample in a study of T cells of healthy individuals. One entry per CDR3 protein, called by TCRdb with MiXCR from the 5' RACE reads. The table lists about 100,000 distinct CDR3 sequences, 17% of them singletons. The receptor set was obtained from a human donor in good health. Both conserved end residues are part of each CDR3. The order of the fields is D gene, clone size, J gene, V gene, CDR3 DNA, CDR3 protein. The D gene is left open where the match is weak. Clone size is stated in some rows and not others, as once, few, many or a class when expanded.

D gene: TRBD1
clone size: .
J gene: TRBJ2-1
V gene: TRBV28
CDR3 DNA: TGTGCCAGCAGTTTATTTCAGGGGGCTAAGGGCAATGAGCAGTTCTTC
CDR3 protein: CASSLFQGAKGNEQFF

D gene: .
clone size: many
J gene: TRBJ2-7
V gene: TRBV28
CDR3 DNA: TGTGCCAGCAGTTCTGGTGCCCGGGAGCAGTACTTC
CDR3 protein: CASSSGAREQYF

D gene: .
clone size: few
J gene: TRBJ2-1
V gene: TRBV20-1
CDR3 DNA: TGCAGTGCTAGAGCCTTAGGGGACCTTAGCTCCTACAATGAGCAGTTCTTC
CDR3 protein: CSARALGDLSSYNEQFF

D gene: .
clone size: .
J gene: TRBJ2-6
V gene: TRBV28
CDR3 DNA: TGTGCCAGCAGTTTGCGAGTGTTGGCCAACGTCCTGACTTTC
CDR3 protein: CASSLRVLANVLTF

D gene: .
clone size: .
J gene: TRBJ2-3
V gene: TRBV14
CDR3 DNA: TGTGCCAGCAGCCCGTTTTACTTAGCGGCCACAGATACGCAGTATTTT
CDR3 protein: CASSPFYLAATDTQYF

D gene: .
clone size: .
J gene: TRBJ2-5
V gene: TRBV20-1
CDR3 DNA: TGCAGTGCTAGAGTAAGGGAGACCCAGTACTTC
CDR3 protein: CSARVRETQYF

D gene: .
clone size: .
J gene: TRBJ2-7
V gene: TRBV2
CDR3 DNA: TGTGCCAGCAGGGGGGGAGGTTCCCCCTACGAGCAGTACTTC
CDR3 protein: CASRGGGSPYEQYF

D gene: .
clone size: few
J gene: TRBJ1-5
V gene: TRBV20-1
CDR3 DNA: TGCAGTGCTAAAAGAACTGATCAGCCCCAGCATTTT
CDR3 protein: CSAKRTDQPQHF

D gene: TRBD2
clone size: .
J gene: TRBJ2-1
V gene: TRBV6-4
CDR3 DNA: TGTGCCAGCAGTGACACGGGGGGGTCCTACAATGAGCAGTTCTTC
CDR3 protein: CASSDTGGSYNEQFF

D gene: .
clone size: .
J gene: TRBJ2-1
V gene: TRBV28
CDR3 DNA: TGTGCCAGCAGTACCTCCTACAATGAGCAGTTCTTC
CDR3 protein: CASSTSYNEQFF

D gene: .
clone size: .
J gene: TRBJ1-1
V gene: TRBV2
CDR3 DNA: TGTGCCAGCAGGGACCTTGATGACACTGAAGCTTTCTTT
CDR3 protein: CASRDLDDTEAFF

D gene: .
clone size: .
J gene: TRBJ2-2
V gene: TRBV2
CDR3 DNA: TGTGCCAGCAGGGGGGTCCGGGCCGGGGAGCTGTTTTTT
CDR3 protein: CASRGVRAGELFF

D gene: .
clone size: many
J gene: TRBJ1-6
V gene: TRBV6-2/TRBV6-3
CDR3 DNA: TGTGCCAGCAGCCAACACCCCGCTTTCCTCCACTTT
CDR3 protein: CASSQHPAFLHF

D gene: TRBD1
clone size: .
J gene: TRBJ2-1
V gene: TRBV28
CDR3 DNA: TGTGCCAGCAGTGGATCTCGACAGGGGGCCTACAATGAGCAGTTCTTC
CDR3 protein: CASSGSRQGAYNEQFF

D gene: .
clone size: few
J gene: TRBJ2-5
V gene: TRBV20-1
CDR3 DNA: TGCAGTGCTAGAGGGACGACAAGGGGCCAAGAGACCCAGTACTTC
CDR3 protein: CSARGTTRGQETQYF

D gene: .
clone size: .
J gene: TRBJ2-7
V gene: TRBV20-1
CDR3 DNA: TGCAGTGCTAGAATAGGAGTTCGGGAGCAGTACTTC
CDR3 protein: CSARIGVREQYF

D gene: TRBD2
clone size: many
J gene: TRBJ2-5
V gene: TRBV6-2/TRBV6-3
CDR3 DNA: TGTGCCAGCAGTTGGGGTGGCACGGGGGGGCAGGAGACCCAGTACTTC
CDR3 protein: CASSWGGTGGQETQYF

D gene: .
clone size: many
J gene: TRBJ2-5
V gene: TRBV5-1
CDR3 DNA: TGCGCCAGCAGGACAGGATTCATCGAGACCCAGTACTTC
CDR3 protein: CASRTGFIETQYF

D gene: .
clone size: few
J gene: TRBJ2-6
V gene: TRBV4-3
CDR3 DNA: TGCGCCAGCAGCCAAGAATCTGGGGCCAACGTCCTGACTTTC
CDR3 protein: CASSQESGANVLTF

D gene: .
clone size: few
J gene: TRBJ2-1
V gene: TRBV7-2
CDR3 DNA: TGTGCCAGCAGCTTGTACTGGGGAATAGATGAGCAGTTCTTC
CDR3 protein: CASSLYWGIDEQFF

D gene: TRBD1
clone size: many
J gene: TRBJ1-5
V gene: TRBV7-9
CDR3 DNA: TGTGCCAGCAGCAGGTTCGTCCTCGGGACAGGAATTTATAGCAATCAGCCCCAGCATTTT
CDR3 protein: CASSRFVLGTGIYSNQPQHF

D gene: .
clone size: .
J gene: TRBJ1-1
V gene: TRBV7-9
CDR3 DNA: TGTGCCAGCAGCCGCCTTCTATACATGAACACTGAAGCTTTCTTT
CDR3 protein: CASSRLLYMNTEAFF

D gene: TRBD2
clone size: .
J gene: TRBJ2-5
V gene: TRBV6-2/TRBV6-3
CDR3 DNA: TGTGCCAGCAGTCAGCGGGGGCCGCACCAAGAGACCCAGTACTTC
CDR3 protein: CASSQRGPHQETQYF

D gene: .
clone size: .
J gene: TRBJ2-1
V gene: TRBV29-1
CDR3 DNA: TGCAGCGCTGAAGGGACTTCGTACAATGAGCAGTTCTTC
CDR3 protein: CSAEGTSYNEQFF

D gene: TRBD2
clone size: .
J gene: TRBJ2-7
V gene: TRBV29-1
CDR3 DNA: TGCAGCGTTGAAGTGTCTAGCGGGATCGAGCAGTACTTC
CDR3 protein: CSVEVSSGIEQYF

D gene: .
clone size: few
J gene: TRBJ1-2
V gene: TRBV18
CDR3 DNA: TGTGCCAGCTCACCATCCGGGACTATCTATGGCTACACCTTC
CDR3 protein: CASSPSGTIYGYTF

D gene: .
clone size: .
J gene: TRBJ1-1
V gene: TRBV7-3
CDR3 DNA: TGTGCCAGCAGCTTAAAAGCCTCAGGGAACACTGAAGCTTTCTTT
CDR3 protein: CASSLKASGNTEAFF

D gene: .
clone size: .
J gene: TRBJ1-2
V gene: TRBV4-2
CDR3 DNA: TGTGCCAGCAGCCAATCGGGAGACTATGGCTACACCTTC
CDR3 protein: CASSQSGDYGYTF

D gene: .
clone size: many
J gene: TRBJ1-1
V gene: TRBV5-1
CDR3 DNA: TGCGCCAGCAGCTTGATTGGGACGGTTGAAGCTTTCTTT
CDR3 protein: CASSLIGTVEAFF

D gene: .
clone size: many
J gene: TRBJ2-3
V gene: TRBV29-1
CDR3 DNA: TGCAGCGTTGAGGAAAAGGGGACAGATACGCAGTATTTT
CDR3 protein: CSVEEKGTDTQYF

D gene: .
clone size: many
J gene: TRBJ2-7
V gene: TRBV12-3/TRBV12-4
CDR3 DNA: TGTGCCAGCAGTTTCTACACGGTCGAGCAGTACTTC
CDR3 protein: CASSFYTVEQYF

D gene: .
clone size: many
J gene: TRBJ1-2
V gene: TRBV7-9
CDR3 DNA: TGTGCCAGCAGCTCGTGGGGGGCGCGGGGCTACACCTTC
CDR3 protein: CASSSWGARGYTF

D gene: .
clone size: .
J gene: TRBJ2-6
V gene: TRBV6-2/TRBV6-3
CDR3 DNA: TGTGCCAGCACCCGCCCGGGGGTCGGCTCTGGGGCCAACGTCCTGACTTTC
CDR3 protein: CASTRPGVGSGANVLTF

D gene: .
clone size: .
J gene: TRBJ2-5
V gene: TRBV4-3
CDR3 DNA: TGCGCCAGCAGCCAAGATGAACGGGGGGAGACCCAGTACTTC
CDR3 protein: CASSQDERGETQYF

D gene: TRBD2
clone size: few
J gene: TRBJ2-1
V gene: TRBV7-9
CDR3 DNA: TGTGCCAGCAGCCCTGGGACTAGCGGAGGTCCGGAGCAGTTCTTC
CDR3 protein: CASSPGTSGGPEQFF

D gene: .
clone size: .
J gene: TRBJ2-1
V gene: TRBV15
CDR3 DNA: TGTGCCACCAGCAGAGATGTGGGGATTGATGAGCAGTTCTTC
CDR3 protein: CATSRDVGIDEQFF

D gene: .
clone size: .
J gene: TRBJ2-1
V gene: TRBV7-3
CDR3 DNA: TGTGCCAGCAGCTTAAGTGCGGGAAGGTCCAATGAGCAGTTCTTC
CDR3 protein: CASSLSAGRSNEQFF

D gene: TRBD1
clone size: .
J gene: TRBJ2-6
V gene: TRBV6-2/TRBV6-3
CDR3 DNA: TGCGGGACAGGGGCATCAGGGGCCAACGTCCTGACTTTC
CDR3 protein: CGTGASGANVLTF

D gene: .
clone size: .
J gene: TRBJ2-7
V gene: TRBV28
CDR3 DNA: TGTGCCAGCAGTTTATTGTTGGGTCGGCAGGGAGACTACGAGCAGTACTTC
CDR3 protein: CASSLLLGRQGDYEQYF

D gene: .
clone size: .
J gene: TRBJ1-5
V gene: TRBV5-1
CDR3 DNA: TGCGCCAGCAGCTTGGGGACAAGTCAGCCCCAGCATTTT
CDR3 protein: CASSLGTSQPQHF

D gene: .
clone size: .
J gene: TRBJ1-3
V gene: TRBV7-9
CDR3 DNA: TGTGCCAGCAGCTTAGATGGTTCTGGAAACACCATATATTTT
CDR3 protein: CASSLDGSGNTIYF

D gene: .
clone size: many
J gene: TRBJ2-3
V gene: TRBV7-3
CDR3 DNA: TGTGCCAGCAGCCAAGACCCTAGCCTAGATACGCAGTATTTT
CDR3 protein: CASSQDPSLDTQYF

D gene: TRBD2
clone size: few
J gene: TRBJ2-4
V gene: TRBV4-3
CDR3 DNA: TGCGCCAGCAGCCAAGAAAGCACTAGCGGGAGGTTGTGGAACATTCAGTACTTC
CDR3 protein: CASSQESTSGRLWNIQYF

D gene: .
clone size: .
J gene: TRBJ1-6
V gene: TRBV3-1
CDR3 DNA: TGTGCCAGCAACCCGAATTCACCCCTCCACTTT
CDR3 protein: CASNPNSPLHF

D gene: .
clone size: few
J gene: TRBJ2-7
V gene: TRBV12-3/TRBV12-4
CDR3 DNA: TGTGCCAGCAGTTTGATGGGGTACGAGCAGTACTTC
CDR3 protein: CASSLMGYEQYF

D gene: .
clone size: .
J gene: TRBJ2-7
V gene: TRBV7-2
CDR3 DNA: TGTGCCAGCAGCGCAGGCGGGACACCCTACGAGCAGTACTTC
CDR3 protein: CASSAGGTPYEQYF

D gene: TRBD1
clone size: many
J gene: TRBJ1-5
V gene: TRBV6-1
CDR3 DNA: TGTGCCAGCAGTGAATTTGGGACAGGTGGGAATCAGCCCCAGCATTTT
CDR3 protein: CASSEFGTGGNQPQHF

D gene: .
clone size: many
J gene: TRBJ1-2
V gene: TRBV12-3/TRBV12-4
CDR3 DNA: TGTGCCAGCACCCTATTTACAGGGACTAACTATGGCTACACCTTC
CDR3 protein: CASTLFTGTNYGYTF

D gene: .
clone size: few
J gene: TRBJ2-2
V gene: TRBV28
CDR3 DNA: TGTGCCAGCAGTCCACTCGGGACGGGGATCTATAAGAACACCGGGGAGCTGTTTTTT
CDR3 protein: CASSPLGTGIYKNTGELFF

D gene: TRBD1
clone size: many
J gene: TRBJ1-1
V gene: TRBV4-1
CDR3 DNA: TGCGCCAGCAGCCGAACAGGGGGCGCTCGGTATGACACTGAAGCTTTCTTT
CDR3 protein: CASSRTGGARYDTEAFF

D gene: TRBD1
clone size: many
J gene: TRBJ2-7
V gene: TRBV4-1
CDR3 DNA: TGCGCCAGCAGCCAGGGACAGGGTCTCACCGAGCAGTACTTC
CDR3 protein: CASSQGQGLTEQYF

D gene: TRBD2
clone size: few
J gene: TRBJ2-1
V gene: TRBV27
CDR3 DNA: TGTGCCAGCACACTAGCGGGGGCCGGTGATGAGCAGTTCTTC
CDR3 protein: CASTLAGAGDEQFF

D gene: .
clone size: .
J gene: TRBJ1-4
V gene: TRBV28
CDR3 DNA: TGTGCCAGCAGTACTGGGTGGAAAGAAAAACTGTTTTTT
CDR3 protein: CASSTGWKEKLFF

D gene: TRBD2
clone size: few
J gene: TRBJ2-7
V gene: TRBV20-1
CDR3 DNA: TGCAGTGCTAGGAGGACTAGCGGGGGGATATACGAGCAGTACTTC
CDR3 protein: CSARRTSGGIYEQYF

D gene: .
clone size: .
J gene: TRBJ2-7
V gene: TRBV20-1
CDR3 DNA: TGCAGTGCTAGAGGGAGTGGGGATACCGAGCAGTACTTC
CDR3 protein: CSARGSGDTEQYF

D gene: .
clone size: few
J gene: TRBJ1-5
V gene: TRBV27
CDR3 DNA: TGTGCCAGCAGCCTAGACTGGGGCAATCAGCCCCAGCATTTT
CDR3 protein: CASSLDWGNQPQHF

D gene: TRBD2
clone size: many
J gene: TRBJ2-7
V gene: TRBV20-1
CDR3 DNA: TGCAGTGCTAGAGCGGGTCCCGGGACTAGCGTTCCCTACGAGCAGTACTTC
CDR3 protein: CSARAGPGTSVPYEQYF